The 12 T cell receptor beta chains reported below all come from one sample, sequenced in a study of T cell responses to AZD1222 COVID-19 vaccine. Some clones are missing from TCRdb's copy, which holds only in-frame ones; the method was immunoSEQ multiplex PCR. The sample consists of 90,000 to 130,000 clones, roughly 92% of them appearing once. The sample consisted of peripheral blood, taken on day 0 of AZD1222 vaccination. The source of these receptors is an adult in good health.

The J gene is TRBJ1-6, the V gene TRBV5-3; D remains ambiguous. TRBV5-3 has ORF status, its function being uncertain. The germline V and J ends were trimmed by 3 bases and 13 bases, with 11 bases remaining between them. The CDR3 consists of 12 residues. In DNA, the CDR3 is TGTGCCAGAAGCTCCCCCATCGGTCCCCTCCACTTT. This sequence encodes CARSSPIGPLHF.

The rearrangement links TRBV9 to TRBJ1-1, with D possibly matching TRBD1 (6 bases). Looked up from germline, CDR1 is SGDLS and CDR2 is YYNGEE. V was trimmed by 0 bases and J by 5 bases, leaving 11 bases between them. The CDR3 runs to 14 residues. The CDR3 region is CASSVGEGVTEAFF. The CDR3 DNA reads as TGTGCCAGCAGCGTAGGGGAGGGGGTAACTGAAGCTTTCTTT.

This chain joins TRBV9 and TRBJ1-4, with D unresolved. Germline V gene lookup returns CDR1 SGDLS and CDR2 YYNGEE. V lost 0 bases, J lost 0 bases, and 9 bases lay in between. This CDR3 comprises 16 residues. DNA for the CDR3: TGTGCCAGCAGCGTAGGAGGTCTTACAACTAATGAAAAACTGTTTTTT. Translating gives CASSVGGLTTNEKLFF.

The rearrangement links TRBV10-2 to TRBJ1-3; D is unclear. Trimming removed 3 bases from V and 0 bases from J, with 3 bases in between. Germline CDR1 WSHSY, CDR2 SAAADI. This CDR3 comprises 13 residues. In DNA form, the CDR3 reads TGCGCCAGCAGTGACCCCTCTGGAAACACCATATATTTT. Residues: CASSDPSGNTIYF.

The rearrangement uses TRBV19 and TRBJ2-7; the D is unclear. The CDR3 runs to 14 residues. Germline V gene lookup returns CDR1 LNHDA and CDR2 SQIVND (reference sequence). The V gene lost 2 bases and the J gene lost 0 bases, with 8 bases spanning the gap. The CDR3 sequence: CASSIRQSSYEQYF. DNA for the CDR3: TGTGCCAGTAGTATAAGGCAGAGCTCCTACGAGCAGTACTTC.

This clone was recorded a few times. CDR3 DNA: TGCGCCAGCAGCTGGGGAGCAGGGGGAAATGAAGCTTTCTTT. It translates to CASSWGAGGNEAFF. V is TRBV5-1 and J is TRBJ1-1; TRBD1 aligns across 7 bases. The CDR3 length is 14 residues. Per the germline V gene, CDR1 is SGHRS and CDR2 is YFSETQ. With 3 bases clipped from V and 7 bases from J, the junction kept 9 bases outside the gene matches.

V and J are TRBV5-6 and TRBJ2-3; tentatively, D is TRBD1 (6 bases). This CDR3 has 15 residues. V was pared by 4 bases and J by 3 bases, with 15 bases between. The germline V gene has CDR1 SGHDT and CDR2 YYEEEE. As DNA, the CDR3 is TGTGCCAGCAGCGTCAGGGGATTTGGGACAGATACGCAGTATTTT. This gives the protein CASSVRGFGTDTQYF.

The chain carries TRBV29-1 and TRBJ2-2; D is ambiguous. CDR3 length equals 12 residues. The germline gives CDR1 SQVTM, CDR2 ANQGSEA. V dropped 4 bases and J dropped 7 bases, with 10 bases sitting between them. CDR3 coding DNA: TGCAGCGTTGTCCGGGTTGGCGGGGAGCTGTTTTTT. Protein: CSVVRVGGELFF.

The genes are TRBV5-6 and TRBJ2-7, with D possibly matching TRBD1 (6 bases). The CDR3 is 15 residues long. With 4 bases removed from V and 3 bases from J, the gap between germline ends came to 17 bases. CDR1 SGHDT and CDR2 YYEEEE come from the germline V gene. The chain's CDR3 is CASSADSSMVYEQYF. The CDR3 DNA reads TGTGCCAGCAGCGCGGACAGTTCAATGGTCTACGAGCAGTACTTC.

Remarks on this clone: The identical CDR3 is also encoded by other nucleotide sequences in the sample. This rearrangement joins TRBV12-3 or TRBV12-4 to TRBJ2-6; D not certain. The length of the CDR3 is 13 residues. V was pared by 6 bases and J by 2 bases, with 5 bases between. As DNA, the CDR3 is TGTGCCAGCAGGTCAACTGGGGCCAACGTCCTGACTTTC. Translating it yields CASRSTGANVLTF.

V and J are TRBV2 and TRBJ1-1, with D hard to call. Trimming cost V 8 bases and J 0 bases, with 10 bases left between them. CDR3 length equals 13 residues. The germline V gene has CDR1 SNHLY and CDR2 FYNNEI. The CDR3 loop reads CASHKEMNTEAFF. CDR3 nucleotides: TGTGCCAGCCACAAGGAGATGAACACTGAAGCTTTCTTT.

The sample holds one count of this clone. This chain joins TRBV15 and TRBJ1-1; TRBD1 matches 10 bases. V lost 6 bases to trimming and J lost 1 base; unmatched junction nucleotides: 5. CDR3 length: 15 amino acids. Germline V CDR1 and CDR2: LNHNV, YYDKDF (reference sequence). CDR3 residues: CATRGTGVTNTEAFF. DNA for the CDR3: TGTGCCACCAGAGGGACAGGGGTTACGAACACTGAAGCTTTCTTT.